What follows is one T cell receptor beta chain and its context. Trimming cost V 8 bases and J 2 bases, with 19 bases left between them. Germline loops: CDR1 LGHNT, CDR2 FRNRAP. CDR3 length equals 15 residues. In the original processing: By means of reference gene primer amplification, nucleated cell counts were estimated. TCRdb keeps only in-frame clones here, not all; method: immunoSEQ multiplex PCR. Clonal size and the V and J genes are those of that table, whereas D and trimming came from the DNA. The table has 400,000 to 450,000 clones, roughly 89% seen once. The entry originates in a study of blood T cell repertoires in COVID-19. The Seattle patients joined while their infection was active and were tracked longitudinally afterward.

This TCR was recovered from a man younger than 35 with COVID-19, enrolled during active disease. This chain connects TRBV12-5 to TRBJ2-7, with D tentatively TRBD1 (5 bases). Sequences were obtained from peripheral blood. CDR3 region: CASSPTGRAAYEQYF. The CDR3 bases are TGTGCTAGTAGCCCCACCGGCAGGGCCGCCTACGAGCAGTACTTC.